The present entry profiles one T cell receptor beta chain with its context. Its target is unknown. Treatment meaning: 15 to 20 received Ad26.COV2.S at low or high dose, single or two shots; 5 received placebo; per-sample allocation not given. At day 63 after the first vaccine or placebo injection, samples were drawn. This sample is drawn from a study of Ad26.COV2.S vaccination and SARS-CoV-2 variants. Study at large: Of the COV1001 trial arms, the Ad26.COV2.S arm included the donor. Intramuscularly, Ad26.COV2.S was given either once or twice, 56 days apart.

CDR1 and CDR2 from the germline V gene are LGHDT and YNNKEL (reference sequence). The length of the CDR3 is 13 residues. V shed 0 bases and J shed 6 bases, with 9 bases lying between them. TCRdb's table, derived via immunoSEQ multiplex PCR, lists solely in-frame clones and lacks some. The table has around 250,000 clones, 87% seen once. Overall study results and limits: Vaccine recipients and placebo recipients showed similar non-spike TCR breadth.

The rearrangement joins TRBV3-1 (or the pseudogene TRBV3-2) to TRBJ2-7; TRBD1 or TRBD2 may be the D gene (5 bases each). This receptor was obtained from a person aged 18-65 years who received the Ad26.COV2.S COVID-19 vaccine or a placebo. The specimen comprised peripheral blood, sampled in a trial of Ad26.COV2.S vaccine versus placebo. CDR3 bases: TGTGCCAGCAGCCAAGAGAGGGGTGGCGAGCAGTACGTC. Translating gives CASSQERGGEQYV.